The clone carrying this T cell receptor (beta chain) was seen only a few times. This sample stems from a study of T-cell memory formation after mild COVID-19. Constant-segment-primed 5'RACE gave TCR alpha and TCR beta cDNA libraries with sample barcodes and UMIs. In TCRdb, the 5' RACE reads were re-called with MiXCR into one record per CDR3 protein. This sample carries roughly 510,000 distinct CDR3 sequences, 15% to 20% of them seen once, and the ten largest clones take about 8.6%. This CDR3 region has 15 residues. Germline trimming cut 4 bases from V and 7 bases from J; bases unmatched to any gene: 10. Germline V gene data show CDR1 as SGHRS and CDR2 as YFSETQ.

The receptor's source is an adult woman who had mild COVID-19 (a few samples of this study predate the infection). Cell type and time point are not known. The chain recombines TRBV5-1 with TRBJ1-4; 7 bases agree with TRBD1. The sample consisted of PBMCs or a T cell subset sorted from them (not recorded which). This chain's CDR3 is CASSQRDRLFEKLFF. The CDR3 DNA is TGCGCCAGCAGCCAAAGGGACAGATTATTTGAAAAACTGTTTTTT.